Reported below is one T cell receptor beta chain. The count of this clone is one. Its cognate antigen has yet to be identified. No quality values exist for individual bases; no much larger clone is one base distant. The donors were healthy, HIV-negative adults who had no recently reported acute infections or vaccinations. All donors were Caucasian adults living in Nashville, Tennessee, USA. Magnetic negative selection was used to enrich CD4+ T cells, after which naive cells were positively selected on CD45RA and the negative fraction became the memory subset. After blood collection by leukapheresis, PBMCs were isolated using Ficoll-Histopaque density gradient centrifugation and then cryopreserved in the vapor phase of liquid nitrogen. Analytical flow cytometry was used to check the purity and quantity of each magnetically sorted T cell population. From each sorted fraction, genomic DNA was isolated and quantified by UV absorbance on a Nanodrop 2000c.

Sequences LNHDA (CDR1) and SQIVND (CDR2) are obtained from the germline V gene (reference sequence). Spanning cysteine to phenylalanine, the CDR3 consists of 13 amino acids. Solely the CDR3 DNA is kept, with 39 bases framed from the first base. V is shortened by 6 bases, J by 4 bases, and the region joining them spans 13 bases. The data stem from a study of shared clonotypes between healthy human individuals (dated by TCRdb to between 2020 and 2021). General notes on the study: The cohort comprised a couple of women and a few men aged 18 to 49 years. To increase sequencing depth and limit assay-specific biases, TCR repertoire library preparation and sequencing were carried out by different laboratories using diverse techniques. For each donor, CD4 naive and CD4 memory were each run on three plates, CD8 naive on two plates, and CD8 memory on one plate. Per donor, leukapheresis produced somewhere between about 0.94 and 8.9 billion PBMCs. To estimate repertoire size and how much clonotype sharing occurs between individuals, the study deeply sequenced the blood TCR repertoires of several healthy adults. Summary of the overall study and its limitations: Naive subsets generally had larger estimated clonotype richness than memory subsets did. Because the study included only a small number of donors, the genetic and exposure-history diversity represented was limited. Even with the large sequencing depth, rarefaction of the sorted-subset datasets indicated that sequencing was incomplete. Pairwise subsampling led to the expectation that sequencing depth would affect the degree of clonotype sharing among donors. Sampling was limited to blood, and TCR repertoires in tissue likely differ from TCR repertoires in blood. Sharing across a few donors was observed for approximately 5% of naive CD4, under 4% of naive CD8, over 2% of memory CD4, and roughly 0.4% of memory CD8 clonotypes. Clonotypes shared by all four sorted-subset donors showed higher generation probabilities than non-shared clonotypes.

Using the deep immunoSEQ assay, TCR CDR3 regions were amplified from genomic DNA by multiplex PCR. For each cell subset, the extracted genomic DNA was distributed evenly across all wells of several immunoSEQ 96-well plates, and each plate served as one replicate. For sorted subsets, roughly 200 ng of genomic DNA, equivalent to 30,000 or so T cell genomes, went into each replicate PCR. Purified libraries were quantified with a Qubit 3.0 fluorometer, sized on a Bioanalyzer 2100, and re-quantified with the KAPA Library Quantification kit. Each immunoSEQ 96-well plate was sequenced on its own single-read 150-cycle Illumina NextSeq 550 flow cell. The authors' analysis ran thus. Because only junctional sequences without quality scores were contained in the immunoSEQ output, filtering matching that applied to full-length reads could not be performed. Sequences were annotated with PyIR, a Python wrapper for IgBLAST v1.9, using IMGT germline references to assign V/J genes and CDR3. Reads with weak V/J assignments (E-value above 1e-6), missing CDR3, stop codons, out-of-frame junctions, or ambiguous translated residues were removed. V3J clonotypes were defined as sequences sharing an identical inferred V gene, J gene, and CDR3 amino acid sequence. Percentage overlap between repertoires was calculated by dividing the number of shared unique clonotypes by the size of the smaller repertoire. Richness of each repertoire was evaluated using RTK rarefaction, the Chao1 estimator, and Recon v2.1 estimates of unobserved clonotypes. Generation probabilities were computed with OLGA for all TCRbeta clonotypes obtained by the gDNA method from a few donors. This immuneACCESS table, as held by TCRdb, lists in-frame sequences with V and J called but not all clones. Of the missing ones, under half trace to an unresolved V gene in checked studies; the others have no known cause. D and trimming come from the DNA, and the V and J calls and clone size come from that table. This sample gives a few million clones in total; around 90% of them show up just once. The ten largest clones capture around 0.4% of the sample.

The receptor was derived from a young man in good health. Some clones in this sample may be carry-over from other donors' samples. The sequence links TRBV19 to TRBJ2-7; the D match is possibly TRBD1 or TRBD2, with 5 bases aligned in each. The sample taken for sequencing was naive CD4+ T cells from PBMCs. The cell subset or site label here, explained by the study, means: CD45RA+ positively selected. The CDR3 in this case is CASRKAGTYEQYF. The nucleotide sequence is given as TGTGCCAGTAGAAAGGCAGGGACGTACGAGCAGTACTTC. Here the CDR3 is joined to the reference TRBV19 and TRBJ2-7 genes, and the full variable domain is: DGGITQSPKYLFRKEGQNVTLSCEQNLNHDAMYWYRQDPGQGLRLIYYSQIVNDFQKGDIAEGYSVSREKKESFPLTVTSAQKNPTAFYLCASRKAGTYEQYFGPGTRLTVT.